This paragraph reports one T cell receptor (beta chain). It lacks a known antigen. The input lacks base qualities; no much larger clone sits a single base away. Trimming at the junction amounts to 4 bases on V and 5 bases on J, and the germline ends lie 18 bases apart. The germline V gene (reference sequence) gives CDR1 as SGHKS and CDR2 as YYEKEE. The CDR3 goes from the cysteine to the phenylalanine over 15 residues. The only DNA kept is the CDR3, 45 bases in frame from the first base. The cohort comprised approximately 700 healthy bone marrow donors. At the time of sampling, every cohort member was nominally healthy, though immune exposures that went unrecorded were likely present. The donor was CMV seronegative and was included in the group of 352 seronegative cohort members. Every donor gave a peripheral blood sample, and the peripheral blood mononuclear cells from that sample were used for TCR beta sequencing. The Qiagen DNeasy Blood Extraction Kit was used to extract genomic DNA from the blood cell samples.

This sample was included in a study of cytomegalovirus exposure and HLA in healthy donors (dated by TCRdb to about 2017). With respect to the entire study: According to an earlier analysis of a few hundred of the donors, about 180 million T cells yielded roughly 110 million unique TCR beta sequences and about 300 Gb of sequence data. The aim of the study was to test whether cataloging public T cell receptors could identify signatures of past pathogen exposure. The number of donors typed differed by locus, with about 629-630 for A, B, C, DRB1 and DQB1, more than 500 for DQA1, over 600 for DPA1, and around 450 for DPB1. To predict cytomegalovirus infection status, the study combined high-throughput TCR immunosequencing, statistical association of individual TCRs with disease status, and machine learning. A separate validation cohort of 90 to 150 different subjects was used in addition to the roughly 670-subject first cohort. All discovery cohort repertoires had been generated using a single sequencing platform. Donor age, sex, ethnicity and CMV serostatus were compiled together with the repertoire data. The genetic ancestry cluster associated with self-reported Caucasian donors included about four fifths of the roughly 390 genotyped donors. Among a few hundred genotyped donors of the cohort, an average of roughly 240,000 unique TCR beta nucleotide sequences were sequenced per donor, roughly 18% of them non-productive. Both class I and class II loci were covered by HLA typing, at four-digit resolution. The study used immunosequencing to profile the T cell repertoires of approximately 650 subjects and linked those repertoires to cytomegalovirus serostatus. About 310 gigabases of sequencing data and tens of millions of unique TCR sequences were included in an early release covering over 600 HLA-typed donors. A later analysis re-examined previously published TCR beta repertoires from 600 to 700 donors and added high-resolution HLA genotyping to investigate patterns of TCR occurrence. Rather than drawing on any new phenotypic data, the later analysis identified candidate immune exposures from TCR beta sequences and the way those sequences occurred across donors. An earlier analysis of 587 of the donors used high-throughput TCR beta sequencing to judge whether each TCR beta V gene segment behaved as functional or pseudogenic. A handful of DR-DQ haplotypes were treated as single units for association and clustering because of strong linkage in the cohort. A later genetic analysis used genome-wide SNP genotypes for about 60% of the roughly 700 donors, treating that subset as a discovery cohort. Results the study describes overall, beyond this receptor: A later analysis found that HLA-associated TCR beta chains were more clonally expanded and had lower generation probabilities than equally common non-associated chains. The study listed 164 TCR beta chains as associated with cytomegalovirus. A cluster of highly shared sequence variants was judged likely to represent a technical artifact of the sequencing pipeline. The classifier was reported to diagnose cytomegalovirus status with high specificity and sensitivity in both the original cohort and the validation cohort. Because counts were too low, about 15 rarely observed V segments, including chromosome 9 orphons, were left out of the earlier analysis of several hundred of the donors. CMV serostatus was the only immune exposure information available for the cohort. The presence/absence analyses assumed that sequencing depth was roughly uniform across donors, and that assumption may not be true. In an earlier analysis of some 540 of the donors, most TCR beta V segments appeared in productive rearrangements about 87% or about 30% of the time, broadly matching IMGT annotations. Because some donors lacked HLA typing at each locus, the association tests relied only on the typed subset. Specific HLA alleles were associated with roughly 17,000 TCR beta sequences at a false discovery rate of 0.05 in a later analysis. Most TCR sequences were observed very rarely across donors, whereas some public TCRs were present in many individuals. Most CMV-associated TCR beta chains appeared to be HLA-restricted in a later analysis, and the HLA associations seemed to be driven largely by CMV exposure. Linkage disequilibrium might explain the correlated functional status among segregating V segments, but an unknown experimental factor could not be excluded. In this cohort, only TCR beta chains were sequenced, and detectable features were limited by the absence of alpha or paired-chain data. A later genetic analysis associated a missense DCLRE1C variant with V-gene and J-gene trimming of TCR beta chains, and an independent cohort replicated the association. According to a later analysis, parvovirus B19, influenza, CMV and Epstein-Barr virus appeared linked to several top co-occurrence clusters. In vitro tests confirmed that a few of the cytomegalovirus-associated TCR beta chains recognize cytomegalovirus antigens. Compared with the roughly 700-donor mean, donors in an Asian-associated ancestry cluster had fewer N-insertions in productive TCRs, according to a later genetic analysis. When HLA alleles, especially DR and DQ, strongly co-occurred, attributing TCR associations to individual alleles was difficult. According to a later analysis, TCR association rates differed among HLA loci, with DRB1 alleles showing the most associated TCRs and HLA-C alleles showing the fewest. According to the authors, the approach could potentially be generalized to other disease states and immunological phenotypes. A further reported finding was that TCR beta sequences accurately predicted the HLA-A and HLA-B alleles for most subjects in the first cohort. Some IMGT-functional V segments, including TRBV6-2 and TRBV6-3, could not be distinguished by the 87-base-pair reads and were therefore excluded.

Library construction relied on the immunoSEQ multiplex PCR assay. The multiplex PCR relied on a mix of 60 forward primers for TCR Vbeta segments and 13 reverse primers for TCR Jbeta segments. The CDR3 region of rearranged TCR beta genes was amplified from genomic DNA with a multiplex PCR assay. On the Illumina HiSeq System, the amplified TCR beta libraries were sequenced as 87-base-pair reads. Turning to the authors' computational methods: A later analysis tallied tens of millions of unique TCR beta chains across the 700 or so repertoires, and about 12 million of those chains were shared by two or more donors. A nearest-neighbor algorithm error-corrected the raw reads and collapsed the reads into unique sequences, merging closely related sequences to remove PCR and sequencing errors. CDR3 sequences were aligned to IMGT reference sequences to assign V, D and J gene segments. For a sequence to be retained, a match of at least six nucleotides to both a V gene segment and a J gene segment was required. Rearrangements were called productive when the CDR3 lacked stop codons and stayed in frame with V and J; all others were non-productive. Following IMGT convention, CDR3 was defined as the stretch from the second conserved V-encoded cysteine to the conserved J-encoded phenylalanine. Sequences without an unambiguous match to a single V gene segment were excluded from the earlier analysis of approximately 560 of the donors. In an earlier analysis of around 590 of the donors, a V segment was called functional when productive rearrangements were above 56.7%, and segregating when the standard deviation between donors exceeded 5%. A statistical classification framework was built to diagnose cytomegalovirus status from the catalog of TCR beta chain sequences. V and J gene assignment, in a later analysis, came from comparing TCR nucleotide sequences with IMGT/GENE-DB human TR gene sequences. A later analysis assigned CDR3 sequences and most-parsimonious VDJ recombination scenarios with the TCRdist pipeline. In a later analysis, each TCR beta chain was defined by its CDR3 amino acid sequence together with its V-gene family, and reads lacking a unique V-gene family were excluded. A later analysis removed several hundred highly shared, low-generation-probability nucleotide sequences to deal with suspected cross-contamination and a sequencing artifact. In a later analysis, a clonal expansion index for each public chain was calculated from normalized within-repertoire ranks of inferred template counts. Generation probabilities in a later analysis came from a VDJ recombination model fitted to out-of-frame rearrangements, and those results were checked against IGoR. Hypergeometric tests were used in a later analysis to score TCR-TCR, TCR-HLA and TCR-CMV co-occurrence, with a repertoire-size bias correction applied to the TCR pairs. To estimate false discovery rates, a later analysis permuted the HLA or CMV assignments 20 times. In a later analysis, co-occurring TCRs were grouped using DBSCAN, and TCRdist sequence similarity was added for clustering within HLA-allele-positive subsets. Repertoires with fewer than 30,000 or more than 120,000 public chains were left out of co-occurrence clustering, as were five repertoires with anomalous nucleotide sharing. Held by TCRdb, this immuneACCESS table contains in-frame sequences only and omits some clones. Under half of the omission traces to an unresolved V gene where checked; the cause of the rest is unknown. That table is the source of V, J and clone size, and D and trimming were worked out from the DNA. The sample has under 200,000 clones on record, approximately 88% of them singletons. The top ten clones comprise roughly 1% of the sample.

The TCR was taken from a man aged 25 to 45 in good health and CMV-seronegative. The chain is assembled from TRBV5-5 and TRBJ2-5; the D gene is perhaps TRBD2, on 6 matching bases. The sequenced sample consisted of PBMCs. The DNA sequence is as follows: TGTGCCAGCAGCAACGGCCAAAGCGGGTGGGAGACCCAGTACTTC. The encoded protein is CASSNGQSGWETQYF. The reference TRBV5-5 and TRBJ2-5 proteins fill in what lies around the CDR3, so the full variable domain reads DAGVTQSPTHLIKTRGQQVTLRCSPISGHKSVSWYQQVLGQGPQFIFQYYEKEERGRGNFPDRFSARQFPNYSSELNVNALLLGDSALYLCASSNGQSGWETQYFGPGTRLLVL.